What follows are 10 T cell receptor beta chains derived from one specimen sequenced in a study of glioma-infiltrating T cells after dendritic cell vaccination. Produced via immunoSEQ multiplex PCR; TCRdb's table is partial and in-frame only. The repertoire holds about 82,000 clones, with about 90% as singletons. This specimen was blood, taken before dendritic cell vaccination. These receptors were collected from a human donor with glioblastoma.

This chain connects TRBV10-1 to TRBJ2-5; tentatively, D is TRBD1 (6 bases). CDR1 is WNHNN and CDR2 is SYGVQD in the germline V gene (reference sequence). CDR3 length: 15 amino acids. The germline V and J ends were trimmed by 10 bases and 4 bases, with 22 bases remaining between them. Written as DNA, the CDR3 is TGCGCCACCCGTGGGGGACAAGAGGGCGCAGAGACCCAGTACTTC. Protein product: CATRGGQEGAETQYF.

This clone was seen a single time. This rearrangement joins TRBV30 to TRBJ2-5; 8 nucleotides align to TRBD1. V trimming: 3 bases; J trimming: 5 bases; junction bases outside the gene matches: 23. The germline CDR1 and CDR2 sequences are GTSNPN and SVGIG (reference sequence). The CDR3 sequence is 19 residues long. In nucleotides, the CDR3 is TGTGCCTGGAGAACAACCGGGACAGGTGTAAACGCGTTATTGGAGACCCAGTACTTC. Translated: CAWRTTGTGVNALLETQYF.

The rearrangement uses TRBV11-1 and TRBJ2-1; 12 nucleotides match TRBD2. The CDR3 covers 15 residues. Germline V gives CDR1 SGHAT, CDR2 FQDESV (reference sequence). After removal of 5 bases from V and 8 bases from J, the junction contained 7 bases not matched to a gene. This CDR3 reads CASSDAGLAGHEQFF. CDR3 sequence (DNA): TGTGCCAGCAGCGATGCGGGACTAGCGGGCCATGAGCAGTTCTTC. The full variable domain, with the rest looked up from reference TRBV11-1 and TRBJ2-1, is EAEVAQSPRYKITEKSQAVAFWCDPISGHATLYWYRQILGQGPELLVQFQDESVVDDSQLPKDRFSAERLKGVDSTLKIQPAELGDSAMYLCASSDAGLAGHEQFFGPGTRLTVL.

This chain uses TRBV10-2 with TRBJ2-7; TRBD2 agrees at 9 bases. CDR3 size: 15 residues. The germline V gene has CDR1 WSHSY and CDR2 SAAADI. J was trimmed by 2 bases and V by 3 bases; bases with no gene match: 5. CDR3 in DNA: TGCGCCAGCAGTGACCGTTTAGCGGGGGCCTACGAGCAGTACTTC. This gives the protein CASSDRLAGAYEQYF.

The V and J genes are TRBV18 and TRBJ1-3; 9 nucleotides align to TRBD1. V was clipped by 6 bases and J by 0 bases; unmatched bases: 9. Per germline, CDR1 KGHSH and CDR2 LQKENI. This CDR3 is built from 17 residues. CDR3 bases: TGTGCCAGCTCCTCCGGGACAGGGACGTACTCTGGAAACACCATATATTTT. As protein: CASSSGTGTYSGNTIYF.

The chain links TRBV7-2 to TRBJ2-7; 11 nucleotides agree with TRBD1. V lost 5 bases, J lost 5 bases, and 5 bases stayed unmatched. The germline CDR1 and CDR2 sequences are SGHTA and FQGNSA. This CDR3 region has 14 residues. Here the CDR3 reads CASSTRDRGNEQYF. The CDR3 region has the DNA TGTGCCAGCAGCACCCGGGACAGGGGGAACGAGCAGTACTTC.

The rearrangement joins TRBV5-1 to TRBJ2-3, with 10 bases that match TRBD2. V shed 1 base and J 6 bases; nucleotides not matched to a gene: 11. CDR1 and CDR2 (germline): SGHRS, YFSETQ. The CDR3 totals 17 residues. CDR3 sequence (DNA): TGCGCCAGCAGCTTGTCTGGGACTAGCGTTTTATCGGATACGCAGTATTTT. Translation: CASSLSGTSVLSDTQYF. Full variable domain (missing parts from reference TRBV5-1 and TRBJ2-3): KAGVTQTPRYLIKTRGQQVTLSCSPISGHRSVSWYQQTPGQGLQFLFEYFSETQRNKGNFPGRFSGRQFSNSRSEMNVSTLELGDSALYLCASSLSGTSVLSDTQYFGPGTRLTVL.

The chain carries TRBV29-1 and TRBJ2-1, with 8 nucleotides matching TRBD1. The trim removed 6 bases at V and 8 bases at J, leaving 3 bases unmatched. From germline, CDR1 is SQVTM and CDR2 ANQGSEA. The CDR3 contains 11 residues. Here the CDR3 reads CSVATGDEQFF. CDR3 coding DNA: TGCAGCGTCGCGACAGGGGATGAGCAGTTCTTC.

The rearrangement uses TRBV7-9 and TRBJ2-7; 8 positions match TRBD2. Germline trimming cut 5 bases from V and 5 bases from J; bases unmatched to any gene: 14. The CDR3 runs 16 residues. The germline V gene encodes CDR1 SEHNR and CDR2 FQNEAQ (reference sequence). Here the CDR3 reads CASSPGMAGGLDEQYF. The CDR3 bases are TGTGCCAGCAGCCCCGGTATGGCGGGGGGACTTGACGAGCAGTACTTC.

The chain carries TRBV6-5 and TRBJ1-4; TRBD1 matches at 7 bases. The germline gives CDR1 MNHEY, CDR2 SVGAGI. With 2 bases clipped from V and 5 bases from J, the junction kept 8 bases outside the gene matches. The CDR3 length is 16 residues. The CDR3 DNA is TGTGCCAGCAGTTACACAACAGGGGATCGAAATGAAAAACTGTTTTTT. Its protein product is CASSYTTGDRNEKLFF.